What follows are 26 T cell receptor beta chains derived from one specimen sequenced in a study of Graves' ophthalmopathy and Graves' hyperthyroidism. Investigators amplified TCR beta CDR3 regions from RNA transcripts. HTBI primers were employed in first-round RT-PCR, then a second-round multiplex PCR followed. TCRdb reprocessed the multiplex PCR reads with MiXCR, giving one entry per CDR3 protein. The profile covers some 150,000 distinct CDR3 sequences, with 30% to 45% appearing a single time and around 9.3% taken by the ten largest. Sample: peripheral blood. The receptors stem from a man aged 30-40 years with Graves' ophthalmopathy.

V usage is TRBV4-1 and J usage is TRBJ2-7; 7 bases are a match to TRBD1. The germline V gene has CDR1 MGHRA and CDR2 YSYEKL. This CDR3 contains 14 residues. J gave up 3 bases and V 4 bases, and 6 bases lay outside the gene matches. Here the CDR3 reads CASSLGGADYEQYF. As DNA, the CDR3 is TGCGCCAGCAGCCTAGGGGGCGCGGACTACGAGCAGTACTTC.

CDR3 in amino acids: CASSRGAGFETQYF. The DNA of the CDR3 is TGTGCCAGCAGCCGTGGGGCAGGGTTCGAGACCCAGTACTTC. This rearrangement joins TRBV6-4 to TRBJ2-5, with D maybe TRBD1 (5 bases). CDR1 is MRHNA and CDR2 is SNTAGT in the germline V gene. V was cut by 6 bases and J by 5 bases, with 16 bases left in between. The CDR3 has 14 amino acids.

This clonotype was counted ten times or more. In nucleotides, the CDR3 is TGCAGCGTGGACAGATTTGAAGCTTTCTTT. It specifies CSVDRFEAFF. J is TRBJ1-1 and V is TRBV29-1; D may be TRBD1 (6 bases). The CDR3 has 10 amino acids. Germline CDR1 is SQVTM and CDR2 is ANQGSEA. The V end lost 6 bases, the J end lost 7 bases, and 9 bases lay between the germline ends.

In its sample, this clonotype was seen many times. The chain couples TRBV18 to TRBJ2-7; D possibly matches TRBD1 or TRBD2 (5 bases each). Germline V gives CDR1 KGHSH, CDR2 LQKENI. CDR3 size: 12 residues. Trimming pared 2 bases from V and 5 bases from J, leaving 7 bases between. The CDR3, as DNA: TGTGCCAGCTCACCAAGGGACGACGAGCAGTACTTC. Translating gives CASSPRDDEQYF.

This rearrangement joins TRBV20-1 to TRBJ1-1; unclear D gene. Trimming cost V 1 base and J 2 bases, with 14 bases left between them. CDR3 length: 15 residues. Germline loops: CDR1 DFQATT, CDR2 SNEGSKA (reference sequence). CDR3 coding DNA: TGCAGTGCTAGAGGCCAGCCTCCCCAAAACACTGAAGCTTTCTTT. Its protein is CSARGQPPQNTEAFF.

This sequence joins TRBV6-1 and TRBJ2-5; TRBD2 matches at 7 bases. There are 14 residues in the CDR3. Germline CDR1 is MNHNS and CDR2 is SASEGT. Unmatched junction bases numbered 8, after V lost 6 bases and J lost 4 bases. The CDR3 DNA reads TGTGCCAGCAGCCAAGGACTAGAGGCAGAGACCCAGTACTTC. Its protein is CASSQGLEAETQYF.

This clonotype came up many times. The chain recombines TRBV5-1 with TRBJ1-5, with no clear D. The CDR3 sequence is 13 residues long. With 0 bases removed from V and 6 bases from J, the gap between germline ends came to 7 bases. From germline, CDR1 is SGHRS and CDR2 YFSETQ. CDR3 loop: CASSLGEAQPQHF. In DNA form, the CDR3 reads TGCGCCAGCAGCTTGGGGGAGGCTCAGCCCCAGCATTTT. Variable domain in full (rest from reference TRBV5-1 and TRBJ1-5): KAGVTQTPRYLIKTRGQQVTLSCSPISGHRSVSWYQQTPGQGLQFLFEYFSETQRNKGNFPGRFSGRQFSNSRSEMNVSTLELGDSALYLCASSLGEAQPQHFGDGTRLSIL.

Many counts were recorded for this clonotype. J is TRBJ2-2 and V is TRBV28, with a weak D call TRBD2 (6 bases). The germline V and J ends were trimmed by 3 bases and 6 bases, with 11 bases remaining between them. Germline values: CDR1 MDHEN, CDR2 SYDVKM. The CDR3 totals 14 residues. As DNA, the CDR3 is TGTGCCAGCAGTTTGGGCAGGGAGGCCGGGGAGCTGTTTTTT. It encodes CASSLGREAGELFF.

This clonotype was seen ten or more times. The chain joins TRBV27 to TRBJ2-5; 12 bases map to TRBD2. CDR3 length: 16 residues. Germline V gene sequence: CDR1 MNHEY, CDR2 SMNVEV (reference sequence). With V trimmed by 4 bases and J by 0 bases, 3 bases remained unmatched. DNA for the CDR3: TGTGCCAGCAGTTCTAGGACTAGCGGGGACCAAGAGACCCAGTACTTC. Protein sequence: CASSSRTSGDQETQYF.

This clonotype was detected many times. The rearrangement links TRBV6-5 to TRBJ2-2; D not certain. Germline V gene sequence: CDR1 MNHEY, CDR2 SVGAGI. CDR3 length equals 13 residues. V dropped 3 bases and J dropped 4 bases, with 6 bases sitting between them. CDR3 in amino acids: CASSYGGTGELFF. In DNA form, the CDR3 reads TGTGCCAGCAGTTATGGCGGCACCGGGGAGCTGTTTTTT.

This clonotype was picked up many times. The J gene is TRBJ2-7, the V gene TRBV5-1; 7 bases are shared with TRBD1. V was pared by 3 bases and J by 4 bases, with 10 bases of the junction left unmatched. The germline V gene encodes CDR1 SGHRS and CDR2 YFSETQ. The CDR3 extends over 15 amino acids. CDR3 DNA sequence: TGCGCCAGCAGCTCCCGACAGGGTCCGAAGTACGAGCAGTACTTC. Its protein is CASSSRQGPKYEQYF.

In its sample, this clonotype was seen once. This chain uses TRBV6-2 or TRBV6-3 with TRBJ1-2, with no clear D. CDR1 is MNHEY, CDR2 SVGEGT, per germline. Between the trimmed V and J ends, which lost 0 bases and 4 bases, there was a span of 12 bases. The CDR3 totals 15 residues. The CDR3 is CASSYSLDGVYGYTF. The CDR3 DNA is TGTGCCAGCAGTTACTCCTTGGACGGGGTCTATGGCTACACCTTC.

The sample holds many counts of this clonotype. For the CDR3, the DNA is TGTGCCAGCAGCTTGGGGACAGTGGGGTCGACCCAGTACTTC. Protein: CASSLGTVGSTQYF. The chain combines TRBV13 with TRBJ2-5; the match to TRBD1 covers 7 bases. CDR1 and CDR2 (germline): PRHDT, FYEKMQ (reference sequence). The CDR3 is 14 residues long. Losses at the gene ends were 3 bases for V and 7 bases for J; bases not matched to a gene: 8.

This clonotype was observed a few times. The gene calls are TRBV14 and TRBJ1-1, with 9 nucleotides matching TRBD1. Germline V lookup: CDR1 SGHDN, CDR2 FVKESK. The junction had 7 bases not matched to a gene; V was cut back by 4 bases and J by 1 base. The CDR3 covers 16 residues. CDR3 region: CASSRIPGQGNTEAFF. The CDR3 region has the DNA TGTGCCAGCAGCCGAATACCGGGACAGGGGAACACTGAAGCTTTCTTT.

This clonotype was detected many times. The genes are TRBV6-6 and TRBJ2-2; D call uncertain. In germline, CDR1 is MNHNY, CDR2 SVGAGI (reference sequence). This CDR3 is 14 amino acids long. The germline V and J ends were trimmed by 6 bases and 8 bases, with 16 bases remaining between them. The CDR3, as DNA: TGTGCCAGCAGAGCACCGGAGACGGGTGGGGAGCTGTTTTTT. This encodes CASRAPETGGELFF.

In this sample, this clonotype turned up many times. The chain employs TRBV7-2 and TRBJ1-1; D perhaps matches TRBD1 (6 bases). The V end was cut by 4 bases, the J end by 4 bases, with 28 bases between. The germline CDR1 and CDR2 sequences are SGHTA and FQGNSA. The CDR3 covers 19 residues. CDR3 coding DNA: TGTGCCAGCAGCTCAATAAGCCTTCAAATGACAGGAATTCGCACTGAAGCTTTCTTT. Translated: CASSSISLQMTGIRTEAFF.

This clonotype was seen repeatedly, ten times or more. V is TRBV19 and J is TRBJ2-7; 10 nucleotides agree with TRBD2. The V gene's germline CDR1 is LNHDA and CDR2 SQIVND (reference sequence). Trimming cost V 7 bases and J 1 base; bases outside gene matches: 4. The CDR3 is 14 amino acids. The CDR3 region is CASKTSGVSYEQYF. CDR3 DNA sequence: TGTGCCAGTAAAACTAGCGGGGTGTCCTACGAGCAGTACTTC. Full variable domain (missing parts from reference TRBV19 and TRBJ2-7): DGGITQSPKYLFRKEGQNVTLSCEQNLNHDAMYWYRQDPGQGLRLIYYSQIVNDFQKGDIAEGYSVSREKKESFPLTVTSAQKNPTAFYLCASKTSGVSYEQYFGPGTRLTVT.

This clonotype has ten or more counts. This chain joins TRBV28 and TRBJ2-2; D is possibly TRBD1 (5 bases). CDR1 MDHEN and CDR2 SYDVKM come from the germline V gene. The CDR3 length is 18 residues. Between the trimmed V and J ends, which lost 4 bases and 0 bases, there was a span of 18 bases. CDR3 sequence (DNA): TGTGCCAGCAGTTCACGATATATCAGGGCCCCGAACACCGGGGAGCTGTTTTTT. Residues: CASSSRYIRAPNTGELFF.

The rearrangement links TRBV6-1 to TRBJ1-1; unclear D gene. Germline CDR1 and CDR2: MNHNS and SASEGT. The V end was cut by 1 base, the J end by 6 bases, with 9 bases between. The CDR3 is made up of 13 amino acids. CDR3 bases: TGTGCCAGCAGTGAAGGGGTATTGGCTGAAGCTTTCTTT. Encoded protein: CASSEGVLAEAFF.

This clonotype was seen ten or more times. The chain is built from TRBV19 and TRBJ1-1; D is unclear. Trimming stripped 3 bases from V and 4 bases from J, with 9 bases between. Germline values: CDR1 LNHDA, CDR2 SQIVND (reference sequence). This CDR3 is 13 amino acids long. CDR3: CASSIRGVTEAFF. The CDR3 DNA reads TGTGCCAGTAGTATTCGGGGAGTCACTGAAGCTTTCTTT.

This chain links TRBV12-3 or TRBV12-4 with TRBJ1-1; no definite D call. V lost 2 bases to trimming and J lost 5 bases, with 9 bases between them. The CDR3 covers 13 residues. The CDR3 region is CASSLLEGTEAFF. CDR3 DNA: TGTGCCAGCAGTTTACTGGAAGGGACTGAAGCTTTCTTT.

The chain combines TRBV7-2 with TRBJ1-1; D might be TRBD1 (6 bases). CDR1 and CDR2 from the germline V gene are SGHTA and FQGNSA. The CDR3 is made up of 14 amino acids. Trimming removed 4 bases at V and 6 bases at J, with 15 bases between. For the CDR3, the DNA is TGTGCCAGCAGCTGGGGGGGCGCCGAGCCTGAAGCTTTCTTT. Translated: CASSWGGAEPEAFF.

This clonotype was observed many times. The CDR3 nucleotides are TGTGCCATCAGAAGACAGGGCCTCTATGGCTACACCTTC. Translation gives CAIRRQGLYGYTF. The chain joins TRBV10-3 to TRBJ1-2, with 7 bases that match TRBD1. V lost 6 bases to trimming and J lost 4 bases; unmatched junction nucleotides: 5. The CDR3 loop spans 13 amino acids. Germline lookup yields CDR1 ENHRY and CDR2 SYGVKD.

This clonotype was observed at least ten times. Here the CDR3 reads CASSQAGQRWGQETQYF. CDR3 bases: TGCGCCAGCAGCCAAGCGGGCCAAAGGTGGGGGCAGGAGACCCAGTACTTC. The V gene is TRBV4-1, the J gene TRBJ2-5, with TRBD1 as a possible D gene (6 bases). The V end lost 1 base, the J end lost 5 bases, and 20 bases lay between the germline ends. Germline V gene sequence: CDR1 MGHRA, CDR2 YSYEKL. The CDR3 sequence is 17 residues long.

This clonotype was seen repeatedly, ten times or more. V and J are TRBV7-2 and TRBJ1-1; D not resolved. Trimming took off 2 bases at V and 7 bases at J, with 11 bases between the two ends. The CDR3 has 13 amino acids. Germline V lookup: CDR1 SGHTA, CDR2 FQGNSA. This chain's CDR3 is CASSLLGFGEAFF. CDR3 DNA: TGTGCCAGCAGCTTATTGGGATTTGGTGAAGCTTTCTTT.

This clonotype was picked up many times. This sequence joins TRBV19 and TRBJ1-2; 8 bases are a match to TRBD1. J gave up 0 bases and V 3 bases, and 6 bases lay outside the gene matches. Per the germline V gene, CDR1 is LNHDA and CDR2 is SQIVND (reference sequence). CDR3 size: 16 residues. The CDR3 sequence is CASSIIAGQANYGYTF. The CDR3 nucleotides read TGTGCCAGTAGTATTATTGCGGGACAGGCTAACTATGGCTACACCTTC. Variable domain in full (rest from reference TRBV19 and TRBJ1-2): DGGITQSPKYLFRKEGQNVTLSCEQNLNHDAMYWYRQDPGQGLRLIYYSQIVNDFQKGDIAEGYSVSREKKESFPLTVTSAQKNPTAFYLCASSIIAGQANYGYTFGSGTRLTVV.